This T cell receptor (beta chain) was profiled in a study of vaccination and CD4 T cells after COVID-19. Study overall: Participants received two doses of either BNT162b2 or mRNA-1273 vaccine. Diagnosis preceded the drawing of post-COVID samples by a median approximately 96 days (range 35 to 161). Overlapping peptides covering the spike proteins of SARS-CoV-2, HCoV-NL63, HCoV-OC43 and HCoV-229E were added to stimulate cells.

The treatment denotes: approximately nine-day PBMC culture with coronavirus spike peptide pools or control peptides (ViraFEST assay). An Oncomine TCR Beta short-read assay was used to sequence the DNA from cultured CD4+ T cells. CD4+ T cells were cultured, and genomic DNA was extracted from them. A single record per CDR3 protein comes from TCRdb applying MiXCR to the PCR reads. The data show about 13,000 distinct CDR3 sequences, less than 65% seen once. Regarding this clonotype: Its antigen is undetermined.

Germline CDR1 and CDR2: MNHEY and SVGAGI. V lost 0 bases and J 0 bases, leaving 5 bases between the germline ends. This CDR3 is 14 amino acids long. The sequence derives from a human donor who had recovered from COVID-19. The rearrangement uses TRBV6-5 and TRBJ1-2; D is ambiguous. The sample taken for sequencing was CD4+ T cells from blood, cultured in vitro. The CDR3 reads CASSYSPSNYGYTF. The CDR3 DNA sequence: TGTGCCAGCAGTTACTCACCGTCTAACTATGGCTACACCTTC.